This T cell receptor beta chain was sequenced for a study of a mutant IDH1 vaccine in newly diagnosed glioma. Study information: Either 4-6 weeks after radiotherapy alone or alongside temozolomide, vaccination was begun. Most patients had received both radiotherapy and temozolomide, the prior options being radiotherapy, temozolomide, or both. V12 fell at week 35 and V13, the study end, at week 47.

Germline assignment: CDR1 LNHDA and CDR2 SQIVND (reference sequence). This CDR3 is 14 amino acids long. V was cut by 5 bases and J by 0 bases, with 10 bases left in between. There are a few counts of this clone. Antigen unknown. As for time point: week 35, safety follow-up. Mutant IDH1 20-mer peptide, at 300 ug, made up each vaccine dose, with topical imiquimod. Assay: immunoSEQ multiplex PCR; the TCRdb copy retains only in-frame clones and omits some. The sample has about 33,000 clones; 80% to 85% are singletons. Broader study findings: Induction of immune responses by the vaccine occurred in approximately 93% of patients.

The V gene is TRBV19, the J gene TRBJ1-2, with unresolved D. Material: PBMCs, obtained from a glioma patient whose treatment included an IDH1 peptide vaccine. This clonotype was obtained from a woman younger than 35 with glioma. CDR3 protein: CASSPWTANYGYTF. The CDR3 bases are TGTGCCAGTAGTCCCTGGACGGCTAACTATGGCTACACCTTC.